This T cell receptor beta chain emerged from a study of T cells in Graves' hyperthyroidism and ophthalmopathy. V was clipped by 0 bases and J by 3 bases; unmatched bases: 6. This CDR3 is 16 amino acids long. Germline CDR1 is LNHNV and CDR2 is YYDKDF (reference sequence). Amplification of TCR beta CDR3 regions was performed using RNA transcripts as template. HTBI primers were the set used in a first-round RT-PCR of the TCR CDR3. MiXCR, applied by TCRdb to the multiplex PCR reads, yields one record per CDR3 protein. The sample holds some 620,000 distinct CDR3 sequences; roughly 15% are singletons and the top ten take 3% to 4%.

The specimen sequenced was blood. This TCR came from a woman in her twenties or thirties with Graves' hyperthyroidism. The chain joins TRBV15 to TRBJ2-7; 9 nucleotides align to TRBD1. CDR3 sequence reads: CATSRDPDRGNYEQYF. CDR3 bases: TGTGCCACCAGCAGAGATCCGGACAGGGGAAACTACGAGCAGTACTTC.